The 27 T cell receptor beta chains listed next were all sequenced from one sample in a study of blood T cell repertoires in COVID-19. The method was immunoSEQ multiplex PCR; TCRdb's version includes in-frame clones alone and lacks a portion of them. The data show approximately 190,000 clones, 75% to 85% seen once. The specimen sequenced was peripheral blood. These receptors originate from a man in his sixties with acute or convalescent COVID-19.

V and J are TRBV5-6 and TRBJ2-1, with 9 bases identical to TRBD1. The CDR3 is 14 residues long. Germline lookup yields CDR1 SGHDT and CDR2 YYEEEE. The J segment lost 5 bases and the V segment lost 4 bases, leaving 4 bases of the junction unmatched. CDR3 in DNA: TGTGCCAGCAGCCGGACAGGGGACAACAATGAGCAGTTCTTC. Protein: CASSRTGDNNEQFF.

DNA for the CDR3: TGTGCCAGTAGTATAGTCCTCAGGGGCGGGGGCCGTGAAGATACGCAGTATTTT. Its translation is CASSIVLRGGGREDTQYF. The chain is built from TRBV19 and TRBJ2-3, with a tentative D call TRBD2 (7 bases). The CDR3 extends over 18 amino acids. Between the trimmed V and J ends, which lost 1 base and 5 bases, there was a span of 22 bases. CDR1 LNHDA and CDR2 SQIVND come from the germline V gene (reference sequence).

The V gene is TRBV5-5, the J gene TRBJ1-4; no reliable D call. V was pared by 1 base and J by 0 bases, with 4 bases between. There are 14 residues in the CDR3. Germline CDR1 SGHKS, CDR2 YYEKEE (reference sequence). CDR3 amino acids: CASSLTATNEKLFF. In DNA form, the CDR3 reads TGTGCCAGCAGCTTGACAGCAACTAATGAAAAACTGTTTTTT.

The rearrangement joins TRBV9 to TRBJ2-1, with 10 bases aligning to TRBD2. The length of the CDR3 is 11 residues. V shed 3 bases and J 15 bases; nucleotides not matched to a gene: 3. Germline values: CDR1 SGDLS, CDR2 YYNGEE. Here the CDR3 DNA reads TGTGCCAGCAGCGCGGGACTAGCGTTGTTCTTC. Encoded protein: CASSAGLALFF.

The rearrangement links TRBV7-2 to TRBJ1-2, with 8 bases matching TRBD1. V dropped 3 bases and J dropped 7; count of bases not matched to a gene: 4. The CDR3 has 13 amino acids. Germline V CDR1 and CDR2: SGHTA, FQGNSA. Here the CDR3 reads CASSFSGGLGYTF. The CDR3 coding sequence is TGTGCCAGCAGCTTCTCAGGGGGCCTTGGCTACACCTTC.

The chain joins TRBV10-3 to TRBJ2-1, with 10 bases that match TRBD2. Germline CDR1 and CDR2: ENHRY and SYGVKD. CDR3 length: 15 residues. V lost 2 bases, J lost 7 bases, and 5 bases stayed unmatched. For the CDR3, the DNA is TGTGCCATCAGTGAGCGGTCTAGCGGGAGAAATGAGCAGTTCTTC. Amino acids: CAISERSSGRNEQFF.

This rearrangement joins TRBV5-1 to TRBJ2-3; tentative D call: TRBD2 (5 bases). Germline V gives CDR1 SGHRS, CDR2 YFSETQ. The germline V and J ends were trimmed by 5 bases and 0 bases, with 10 bases remaining between them. The CDR3 runs 14 residues. CDR3 DNA: TGCGCCAGCAGTAGTGGCGGGAGCACAGATACGCAGTATTTT. It is translated as CASSSGGSTDTQYF.

This rearrangement joins TRBV29-1 to TRBJ1-5, with a tentative D call TRBD1 (6 bases). Trimming took off 4 bases at V and 6 bases at J, with 13 bases between the two ends. There are 13 residues in the CDR3. In germline, CDR1 is SQVTM, CDR2 ANQGSEA. CDR3 nucleotides: TGCAGCGTTGGGGAAACAGGGAGTCAGCCCCAGCATTTT. Its protein product is CSVGETGSQPQHF. The full variable domain, its missing parts supplied by reference TRBV29-1 and TRBJ1-5, is SAVISQKPSRDICQRGTSLTIQCQVDSQVTMMFWYRQQPGQSLTLIATANQGSEATYESGFVIDKFPISRPNLTFSTLTVSNMSPEDSSIYLCSVGETGSQPQHFGDGTRLSIL.

The V call is TRBV24-1, the J call TRBJ2-7; the match to TRBD1 covers 12 bases. The CDR3 totals 17 residues. J gave up 2 bases and V 9 bases, and 13 bases lay outside the gene matches. Germline CDR1 KGHDR, CDR2 SFDVKD. CDR3 bases: TGTGCCACCGATCGGGACAGGGGGCAGGTTACAACCTACGAGCAGTACTTC. Encoded protein: CATDRDRGQVTTYEQYF.

CDR3 nucleotide sequence: TGTGCCAGCACTAGCGGTTACACAGATACGCAGTATTTT. This translates into CASTSGYTDTQYF. This chain connects TRBV9 to TRBJ2-3; 7 bases are a match to TRBD2. Germline-derived CDR1 and CDR2 are SGDLS and YYNGEE. V dropped 6 bases and J dropped 2; count of bases not matched to a gene: 3. This CDR3 is built from 13 residues. Combining the CDR3 with reference TRBV9 and TRBJ2-3 gives the whole variable domain DSGVTQTPKHLITATGQRVTLRCSPRSGDLSVYWYQQSLDQGLQFLIQYYNGEERAKGNILERFSAQQFPDLHSELNLSSLELGDSALYFCASTSGYTDTQYFGPGTRLTVL.

This chain connects TRBV7-2 to TRBJ2-3; 9 nucleotides line up with TRBD2. V shed 5 bases, J shed 4 bases, and the junction held 7 bases outside the gene matches. Germline V gene sequence: CDR1 SGHTA, CDR2 FQGNSA. CDR3 length equals 15 residues. The CDR3 nucleotides read TGTGCCAGCAGCCCGGGACTAGCCATCGCAGATACGCAGTATTTT. It encodes CASSPGLAIADTQYF.

This CDR3 is CAIGQVSPDTQYF. CDR3 nucleotides: TGTGCCATCGGACAGGTTAGCCCAGATACGCAGTATTTT. The V gene is TRBV10-3, the J gene TRBJ2-3; TRBD1 matches 7 bases. CDR1 is ENHRY and CDR2 is SYGVKD in the germline V gene. V gave up 8 bases and J gave up 4 bases; unmatched junction bases: 6. This CDR3 is 13 amino acids long.

This rearrangement joins TRBV9 to TRBJ1-2; TRBD1 agrees at 7 bases. V lost 5 bases to trimming and J lost 0 bases; unmatched junction nucleotides: 10. Germline CDR1 reads SGDLS; CDR2 reads YYNGEE. This CDR3 spans 16 amino acids. CDR3 sequence (DNA): TGTGCCAGCAGTCGGGAGGGAGGGACAGCTAACTATGGCTACACCTTC. Protein product: CASSREGGTANYGYTF.

The chain has TRBV6-5 and TRBJ2-7, with 14 bases aligning to TRBD2. CDR1 MNHEY and CDR2 SVGAGI come from the germline V gene. The CDR3 has 16 residues. V shed 0 bases, J shed 6 bases, and the junction held 4 bases outside the gene matches. The CDR3 reads CASSYSTSGGAFEQYF. In DNA, the CDR3 is TGTGCCAGCAGTTACTCGACTAGCGGGGGGGCGTTCGAGCAGTACTTC.

This chain uses TRBV4-3 with TRBJ1-6, with a weak D call TRBD1 (5 bases). The V end lost 3 bases, the J end lost 10 bases, and 16 bases lay between the germline ends. The germline V gene has CDR1 LGHNA and CDR2 YSLEER. This CDR3 contains 15 residues. The CDR3 DNA sequence: TGCGCCAGCAGCCACAGGGCTTTAAGTGGGTCACCCCTCCACTTT. This gives the protein CASSHRALSGSPLHF.

The V gene is TRBV4-2, the J gene TRBJ2-1; 8 bases agree with TRBD2. The CDR3 covers 16 residues. Germline loops: CDR1 LGHNA, CDR2 YNFKEQ. The trim removed 0 bases at V and 4 bases at J, leaving 5 bases unmatched. CDR3 loop: CASSQEPAGDYNEQFF. CDR3 DNA sequence: TGTGCCAGCAGCCAAGAGCCAGCGGGAGATTACAATGAGCAGTTCTTC.

The chain uses TRBV29-1 and TRBJ2-1; maybe TRBD2 (6 bases). Trimming took off 3 bases at V and 0 bases at J, with 12 bases between the two ends. Per germline, CDR1 SQVTM and CDR2 ANQGSEA. The CDR3 runs to 15 residues. CDR3 sequence: CSVDSGQSSYNEQFF. The CDR3 nucleotides read TGCAGCGTTGACAGCGGGCAGAGCTCCTACAATGAGCAGTTCTTC.

The V call is TRBV7-3, the J call TRBJ1-1; D perhaps matches TRBD1 (5 bases). Trimming shortened V by 5 bases and J by 5 bases, and 18 bases separated the two germline ends. CDR1 SGHTA and CDR2 FQGTGA come from the germline V gene. This CDR3 is built from 15 residues. In DNA form, the CDR3 reads TGTGCCAGCAGCCGTGAAAGGGGCGCAGTGACTGAAGCTTTCTTT. Translated: CASSRERGAVTEAFF.

In this sample, this clone turned up once. The chain couples TRBV5-6 to TRBJ2-7; D not certain. Trimming stripped 0 bases from V and 2 bases from J, with 3 bases between. CDR3 length: 12 amino acids. Germline CDR1 reads SGHDT; CDR2 reads YYEEEE. CDR3 nucleotides: TGTGCCAGCAGCTTGGGTACCTACGAGCAGTACTTC. Its translation: CASSLGTYEQYF.

The chain carries TRBV24-1 and TRBJ2-7, with D perhaps matching TRBD2 (6 bases). Germline loops: CDR1 KGHDR, CDR2 SFDVKD. V shed 2 bases and J shed 0 bases, with 13 bases lying between them. This CDR3 comprises 16 residues. CDR3 in amino acids: CATSDSGGGSSYEQYF. The CDR3 nucleotides read TGTGCCACCAGTGATTCCGGTGGGGGGAGCTCCTACGAGCAGTACTTC.

The V and J genes are TRBV6-4 and TRBJ2-3; 8 positions match TRBD2. Germline-derived CDR1 and CDR2 are MRHNA and SNTAGT. CDR3 length equals 15 residues. V dropped 3 bases and J dropped 3; count of bases not matched to a gene: 5. CDR3 nucleotide sequence: TGTGCCAGCAGTGAAAAGCGGGGGTTGACAGATACGCAGTATTTT. Translated, it gives CASSEKRGLTDTQYF.

The V call is TRBV10-3, the J call TRBJ2-1; weak D call: TRBD2 (6 bases). The CDR3 has 16 amino acids. Germline V gene data show CDR1 as ENHRY and CDR2 as SYGVKD. V lost 2 bases and J 4 bases, leaving 15 bases between the germline ends. The CDR3 DNA reads TGTGCCATCAGTGAGGGCGGAGGAGGGATGTACAATGAGCAGTTCTTC. Its protein product is CAISEGGGGMYNEQFF.

The rearrangement uses TRBV19 and TRBJ2-1; 12 bases agree with TRBD2. V lost 7 bases to trimming and J lost 9 bases; unmatched junction nucleotides: 10. Per the germline V gene, CDR1 is LNHDA and CDR2 is SQIVND (reference sequence). The CDR3 contains 15 residues. CDR3 region: CASTPRASGGVEQFF. CDR3 nucleotide sequence: TGTGCCAGTACCCCCAGAGCTAGCGGGGGGGTTGAGCAGTTCTTC.

There are a few counts of this clone. This chain links TRBV3-1 (or the pseudogene TRBV3-2) with TRBJ1-5, with D tentatively TRBD1 (6 bases). Germline CDR1 and CDR2: LGHDT and YNNKEL (reference sequence). Trimming removed 4 bases at V and 4 bases at J, with 8 bases between. CDR3 length: 13 amino acids. In DNA, the CDR3 is TGTGCCAGCAGCCCAGGGGAAAATCAGCCCCAGCATTTT. Its translation: CASSPGENQPQHF.

This chain connects TRBV10-1 to TRBJ2-3; the D gene is possibly TRBD1 (6 bases). V lost 2 bases and J 4 bases, leaving 10 bases between the germline ends. The germline gives CDR1 WNHNN, CDR2 SYGVQD (reference sequence). The CDR3 length is 14 residues. The CDR3 region has the DNA TGCGCCAGCAGTGAGGGTCAGGGGTCAGATACGCAGTATTTT. It translates to CASSEGQGSDTQYF.

The gene calls are TRBV30 and TRBJ1-5, with D hard to call. V lost 0 bases, J lost 4 bases, and 4 bases lay in between. Germline values: CDR1 GTSNPN, CDR2 SVGIG (reference sequence). The CDR3 consists of 12 residues. CDR3 loop: CAWSVSNQPQHF. For the CDR3, the DNA is TGTGCCTGGAGTGTCAGTAATCAGCCCCAGCATTTT.

This chain joins TRBV24-1 and TRBJ2-2, with 9 bases aligning to TRBD1. Germline loops: CDR1 KGHDR, CDR2 SFDVKD. J gave up 3 bases and V 3 bases, and 4 bases lay outside the gene matches. CDR3 size: 16 residues. The CDR3 here is CATSDKDRGDTGELFF. The DNA of the CDR3 is TGTGCCACCAGTGATAAGGACAGGGGAGACACCGGGGAGCTGTTTTTT.